This T cell receptor beta chain emerged from a study of control samples from healthy donors and cancer patients. Here immunoSEQ multiplex PCR was the method, and the copy in TCRdb shows in-frame clones only, minus some. This table holds about 46,000 clones, 88% found once. The receptor was isolated from a man aged 45-65 years with head and neck cancer. What was sequenced was PBMCs.

The CDR3: CATSDFRPGGTGELFF. The CDR3 DNA sequence: TGTGCCACCAGTGATTTCCGCCCAGGGGGCACCGGGGAGCTGTTTTTT. The chain is built from TRBV24-1 and TRBJ2-2; the match to TRBD1 covers 7 bases. CDR1 and CDR2 from the germline V gene are KGHDR and SFDVKD. V was clipped by 1 base and J by 4 bases; unmatched bases: 5. The CDR3 runs 16 residues.